This T cell receptor beta chain was observed in a study of human T cells and chemical hapten exposure. Looking at the study overall: Patients' scalps got diphenylcyclopropenone weekly throughout the roughly 23-week study.

Germline CDR1 reads MGHDK; CDR2 reads SYGVNS. The CDR3 sequence is 11 residues long. V lost 8 bases to trimming and J lost 8 bases, with 10 bases between them. Study conclusions and caveats: Large CDR3 similarity clusters arose significantly more often from expanded TCRs than from controls.

In the case of this clonotype: Its antigen is currently unknown.

Time point reported: patch test 1, 2 weeks after DPC sensitization. As to treatment: therapeutic diphenylcyclopropenone sensitization with weekly scalp DPC. Extraction of total RNA was performed on unfractionated whole blood. The study's library attached unique molecular identifiers to single cDNA molecules. TCRdb reanalysed the RACE reads using MiXCR and keeps one entry per CDR3 protein. The repertoire holds some 180,000 distinct CDR3 sequences, with about a fifth as singletons. The sequence was obtained from a woman aged 45-60 years with alopecia areata. Some clones in this sample may be carry-over from other donors' samples. The rearrangement uses TRBV25-1 and TRBJ2-1; D unclear. Here the sequenced sample was whole blood, taken in connection with sensitization to the hapten diphenylcyclopropenone (DPC). As DNA, the CDR3 is TGTGCCAGCGGGCAACCCTATGAGCAGTTCTTC. Amino acids: CASGQPYEQFF.